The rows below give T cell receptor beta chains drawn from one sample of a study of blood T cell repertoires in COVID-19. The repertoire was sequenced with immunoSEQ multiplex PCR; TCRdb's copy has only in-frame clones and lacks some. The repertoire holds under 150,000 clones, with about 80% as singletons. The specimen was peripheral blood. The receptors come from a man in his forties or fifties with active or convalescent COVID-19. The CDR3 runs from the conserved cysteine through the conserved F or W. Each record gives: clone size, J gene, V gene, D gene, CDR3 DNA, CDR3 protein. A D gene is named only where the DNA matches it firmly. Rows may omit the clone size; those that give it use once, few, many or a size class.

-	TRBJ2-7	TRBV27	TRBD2	TGTGCCAGCAGTCCCCCCCGGGAGGATGGTGGTGGATACGAGCAGTACTTC	CASSPPREDGGGYEQYF
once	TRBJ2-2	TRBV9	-	TGTGCCAGCAGCGTAGAGGGGCAGGGGTGGACCGGGGAGCTGTTTTTT	CASSVEGQGWTGELFF
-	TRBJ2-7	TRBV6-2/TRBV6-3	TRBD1	TGTGCCAGCAGTTACCTCCGGGACAGTGGCAAGCAGTACTTC	CASSYLRDSGKQYF
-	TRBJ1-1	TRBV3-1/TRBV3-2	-	TGTGCCAGCAGCCTCAAGATAGGGGGTACTGAAGCTTTCTTT	CASSLKIGGTEAFF
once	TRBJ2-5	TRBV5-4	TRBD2	TGTGCCAGCACCCGTTCGACTAGCGGACAAGAGACCCAGTACTTC	CASTRSTSGQETQYF
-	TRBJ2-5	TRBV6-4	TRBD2	TGTGCCAGCAGATCGACTAGCGCCCAGTACTTC	CASRSTSAQYF
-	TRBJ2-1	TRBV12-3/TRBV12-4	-	TGTGCCAGCACCTTGGGGGGCAATGAGCAGTTCTTC	CASTLGGNEQFF
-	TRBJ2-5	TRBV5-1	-	TGCGCCAGCAGCGCAACGGTCCTGGGCAGAGAGACCCAGTACTTC	CASSATVLGRETQYF
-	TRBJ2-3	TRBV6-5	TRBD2	TGTGCCACCCAGGCTAGCGGGGGATATGGTACGCAGTATTTT	CATQASGGYGTQYF
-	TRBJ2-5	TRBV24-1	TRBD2	TGTGCCACCAGTGATTCCGGGGGGCAAGAGACCCAGTACTTC	CATSDSGGQETQYF
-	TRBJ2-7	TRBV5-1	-	TGCGCCAGCAATCATAACGGGGAAGAGCAGTACTTC	CASNHNGEEQYF
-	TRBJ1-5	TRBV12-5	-	TGTGCTAGTGGTTTGGTATACACCTCCGGCAATCAGCCCCAGCATTTT	CASGLVYTSGNQPQHF
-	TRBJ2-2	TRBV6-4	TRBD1	TGTGCCAGCACCGGACAGGGAGCCACCGGGGAGCTGTTTTTT	CASTGQGATGELFF
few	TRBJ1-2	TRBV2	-	TGTGCCAGCAGTGAGAAGGGGGGGTATGGCTACACCTTC	CASSEKGGYGYTF
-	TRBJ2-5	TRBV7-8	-	TGTGCCAGCAGCTTAAGGAGAGCCCGGGAGACCCAGTACTTC	CASSLRRARETQYF
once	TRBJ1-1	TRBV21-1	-	TGTGCCACCTGGACTCAAGGAGCTTTCTTT	CATWTQGAFF
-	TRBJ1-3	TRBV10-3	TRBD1	TGTGCCATCAGTGCCATCCGGGACAGCGGAAACACCATATATTTT	CAISAIRDSGNTIYF
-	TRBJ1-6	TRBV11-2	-	TGTGCCAGCAGCCGAACAGGGCGCAATTCACCCCTCCACTTT	CASSRTGRNSPLHF
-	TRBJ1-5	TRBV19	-	TGTGCCAGTACAGAGGGACTACGTAATCAGCCCCAGCATTTT	CASTEGLRNQPQHF
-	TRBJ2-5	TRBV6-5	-	TGTGCCAGCAGTTACTCGAAGACAAAAAATCAAGAGACCCAGTACTTC	CASSYSKTKNQETQYF
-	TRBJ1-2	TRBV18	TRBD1	TGTGCCAGCTCACCGCAGGGACAGCTTCAGGGCTATGGCTACACCTTC	CASSPQGQLQGYGYTF
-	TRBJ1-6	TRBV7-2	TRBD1	TGTGCCAGCAGCTTAGAGACTAAGGGACAGGGAGGATCACCCCTCCACTTT	CASSLETKGQGGSPLHF
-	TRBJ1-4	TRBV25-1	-	TGTGCCAGCAGTGGCCATCCAGGGGAGTTAGGTGAAAAACTGTTTTTT	CASSGHPGELGEKLFF
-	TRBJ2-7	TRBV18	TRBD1	TGTGCCAGCTCACTTGGACAGGGGGTCTCCTACGAGCAGTACTTC	CASSLGQGVSYEQYF
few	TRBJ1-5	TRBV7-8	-	TGTGCCAGCAGCTCCGATCTTTCCGGGCCCCAGCATTTT	CASSSDLSGPQHF
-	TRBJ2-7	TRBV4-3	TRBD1	TGCGCCAGCAGCCACCTCGGACAGGATCCAATCTACGAGCAGTACTTC	CASSHLGQDPIYEQYF
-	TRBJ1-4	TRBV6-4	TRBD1	TGTGCCAGCAGTGAGCGAGGGGGCGGTGGCGAAAAACTGTTTTTT	CASSERGGGGEKLFF
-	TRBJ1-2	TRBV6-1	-	TGTGCCAGCAGTGAAGCGATCAGACTGTCAAATGGCTACACCTTC	CASSEAIRLSNGYTF
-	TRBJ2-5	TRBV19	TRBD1	TGTGCCAGTAGGGGGACAGGGGGACAAGAGACCCAGTACTTC	CASRGTGGQETQYF
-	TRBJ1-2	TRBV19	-	TGTGCCAGTTCCAACCCATCTGGTTCAGGGGTTTATGGCTACACCTTC	CASSNPSGSGVYGYTF
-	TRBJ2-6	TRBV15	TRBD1	TGTGCCACCAGCGAGTCCCGGACAGGACCCTCTGGGGCCAACGTCCTGACTTTC	CATSESRTGPSGANVLTF
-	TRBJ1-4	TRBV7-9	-	TGTGCCAGCAGCCGCGCGGGGGATGAAAAACTGTTTTTT	CASSRAGDEKLFF
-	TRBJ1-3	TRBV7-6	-	TGTGCCAGCAGCTTAGCGGCGGTCCTCTCTGGAAACACCATATATTTT	CASSLAAVLSGNTIYF
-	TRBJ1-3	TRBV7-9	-	TGTGCCAGCAGCTTAAGTAGTCCTGGAAACACCATATATTTT	CASSLSSPGNTIYF
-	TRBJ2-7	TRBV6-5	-	TGTGCCAGCATCGGAGCAGAGCAATACGAGCAGTACTTC	CASIGAEQYEQYF
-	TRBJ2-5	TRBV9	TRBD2	TGTGCCAGCAGCGTAGATACTAGCGGGGGGAGGAGAGAGACCCAGTACTTC	CASSVDTSGGRRETQYF
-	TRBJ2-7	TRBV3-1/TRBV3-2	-	TGTGCCAGCAGCCAAGGGTCGTTAGCGGACTACGAGCAGTACTTC	CASSQGSLADYEQYF
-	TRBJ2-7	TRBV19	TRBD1	TGTGCCAGTAGTATAGAGGGAGACAGGGGACTCTACGAGCAGTACTTC	CASSIEGDRGLYEQYF
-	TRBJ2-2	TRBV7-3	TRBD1	TGTGCCAGCAGCTTAGCAGGACAGGGAATCGGGGAGCTGTTTTTT	CASSLAGQGIGELFF
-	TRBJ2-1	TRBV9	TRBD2	TGTGCCAGCAGCCCGAGCGGGGTTTCCTACAATGAGCAGTTCTTC	CASSPSGVSYNEQFF
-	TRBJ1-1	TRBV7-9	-	TGTGCCAGCAGCTTTTCGTCAGGGCTCGGTGATGAAGCTTTCTTT	CASSFSSGLGDEAFF
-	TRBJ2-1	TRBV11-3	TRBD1	TGTGCCAGCAGCCTTACGGCAGGGGGATTCAATGAGCAGTTCTTC	CASSLTAGGFNEQFF
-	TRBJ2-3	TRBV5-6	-	TGTGCCAGCAGCTTGGGACTGAGCACAGATACGCAGTATTTT	CASSLGLSTDTQYF
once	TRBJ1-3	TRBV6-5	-	TGTGCCAGCGCCCAGACAGTCCTCTCTGGAAACACCATATATTTT	CASAQTVLSGNTIYF
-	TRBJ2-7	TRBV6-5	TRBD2	TGTGCCAGCACGAAGGGACTAGGGTACTACGAGCAGTACTTC	CASTKGLGYYEQYF
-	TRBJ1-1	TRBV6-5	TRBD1	TGTGCCAGCAGTTATCGGGGGACAGCGAACACTGAAGCTTTCTTT	CASSYRGTANTEAFF
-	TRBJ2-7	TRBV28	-	TGTGCCAGCAAATTAAAAGTGGCGGGGAACTACGAGCAGTACTTC	CASKLKVAGNYEQYF
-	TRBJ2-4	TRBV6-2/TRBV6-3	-	TGTGCCAGCAGTGGTAGCACTGTGTTTCAGTACTTC	CASSGSTVFQYF
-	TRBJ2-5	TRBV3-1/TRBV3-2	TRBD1	TGTGCCAGCAGCCAAGATCCCTTGGGACAGGGGGCATGCGGGACCCAGTACTTC	CASSQDPLGQGACGTQYF
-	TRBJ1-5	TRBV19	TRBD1	TGTGCCAGTTCTTCTTCCGGGACAGGGAATGGTCAGCCCCAGCATTTT	CASSSSGTGNGQPQHF
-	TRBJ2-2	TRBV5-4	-	TGTGCCAGCAGCGAGGAGCTCGCGAACACCGGGGAGCTGTTTTTT	CASSEELANTGELFF
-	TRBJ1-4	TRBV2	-	TGTGCCAGCAGTTCACAGGGAATGCATCTCACTAATGAAAAACTGTTTTTT	CASSSQGMHLTNEKLFF
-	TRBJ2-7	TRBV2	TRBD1	TGTGCCAGCAGTGTCGAAGGGGGCGTCTCCTACGAGCAGTACTTC	CASSVEGGVSYEQYF
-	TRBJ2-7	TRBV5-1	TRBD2	TGCGCCAGCAGCGCTTTGCCGGGGACTAGCGGCCCCGGGAACGAGCAGTACTTC	CASSALPGTSGPGNEQYF
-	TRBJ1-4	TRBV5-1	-	TGCGCCAGCAGCTTGCGAGGACAACTGAGTGAAAAACTGTTTTTT	CASSLRGQLSEKLFF